Listed here are 5 T cell receptor beta chains from one sample, sequenced in a study of cytomegalovirus exposure and HLA in healthy donors. The PCR used 60 Vbeta and 13 Jbeta primers. TCRdb keeps only in-frame clones here, not all; method: immunoSEQ multiplex PCR. The sample contains some 170,000 clones, roughly 82% of which appear only once. The sequenced sample was PBMCs. These receptors were obtained from a woman in her twenties or thirties in good health and CMV-seronegative.

This rearrangement joins TRBV15 to TRBJ1-1; D is perhaps TRBD1 (5 bases). Germline assignment: CDR1 LNHNV and CDR2 YYDKDF (reference sequence). The CDR3 has 14 amino acids. The V end was cut by 0 bases, the J end by 4 bases, with 9 bases between. CDR3: CATSREGQGTEAFF. The CDR3 DNA follows: TGTGCCACCAGCAGAGAGGGCCAGGGCACTGAAGCTTTCTTT.

The chain carries TRBV6-6 and TRBJ1-5, with 7 positions matching TRBD1. The germline V gene has CDR1 MNHNY and CDR2 SVGAGI (reference sequence). V shed 6 bases and J 3 bases; nucleotides not matched to a gene: 5. The CDR3 has 14 amino acids. CDR3 in DNA: TGTGCCAGCAGGACGACAGGGTACAATCAGCCCCAGCATTTT. Residues: CASRTTGYNQPQHF.

The chain recombines TRBV12-5 with TRBJ2-1; 7 bases are a match to TRBD1. The CDR3 length is 13 residues. V gave up 0 bases and J gave up 10 bases; unmatched junction bases: 3. Germline V CDR1 and CDR2: LGHNT, FRNRAP. CDR3 nucleotides: TGTGCTAGTGGTTTGGTACAGGGGCTAGAGCAGTTCTTC. Translation: CASGLVQGLEQFF.

V and J are TRBV10-3 and TRBJ2-1, with unresolved D. Germline assignment: CDR1 ENHRY and CDR2 SYGVKD. CDR3 size: 17 residues. Trimming shortened V by 4 bases and J by 0 bases, and 16 bases separated the two germline ends. CDR3: CAISGLGTISSYNEQFF. The DNA of the CDR3 is TGTGCCATCAGTGGCTTAGGTACTATCAGCTCCTACAATGAGCAGTTCTTC.

The chain couples TRBV7-9 to TRBJ1-2, with a possible D match to TRBD1 (6 bases). The ends were cut back, 2 bases at V and 1 base at J, with 23 bases in the middle. The germline V gene has CDR1 SEHNR and CDR2 FQNEAQ (reference sequence). The CDR3 is 19 residues long. In DNA, the CDR3 is TGTGCCAGCAGCTTAAGGGGTCCCACAGGGCGAACCCTTAACTATGGCTACACCTTC. Its translation: CASSLRGPTGRTLNYGYTF.